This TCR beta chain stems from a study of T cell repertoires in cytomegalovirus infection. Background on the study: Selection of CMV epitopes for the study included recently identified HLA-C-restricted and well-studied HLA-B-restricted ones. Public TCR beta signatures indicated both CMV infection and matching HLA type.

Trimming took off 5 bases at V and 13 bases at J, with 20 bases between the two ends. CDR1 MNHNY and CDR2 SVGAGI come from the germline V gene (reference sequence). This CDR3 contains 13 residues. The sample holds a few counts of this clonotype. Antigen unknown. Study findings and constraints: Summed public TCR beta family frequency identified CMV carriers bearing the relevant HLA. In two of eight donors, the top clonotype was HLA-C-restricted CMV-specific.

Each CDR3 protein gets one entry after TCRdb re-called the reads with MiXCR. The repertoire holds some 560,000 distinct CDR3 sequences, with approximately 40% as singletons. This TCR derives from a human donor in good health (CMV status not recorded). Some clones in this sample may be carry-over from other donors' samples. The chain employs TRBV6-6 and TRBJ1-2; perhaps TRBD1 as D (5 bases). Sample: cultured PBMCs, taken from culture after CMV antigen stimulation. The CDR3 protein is CASSRDRRGPGTF. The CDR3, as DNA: TGTGCCAGCAGTCGGGATCGGCGGGGCCCGGGCACCTTC.